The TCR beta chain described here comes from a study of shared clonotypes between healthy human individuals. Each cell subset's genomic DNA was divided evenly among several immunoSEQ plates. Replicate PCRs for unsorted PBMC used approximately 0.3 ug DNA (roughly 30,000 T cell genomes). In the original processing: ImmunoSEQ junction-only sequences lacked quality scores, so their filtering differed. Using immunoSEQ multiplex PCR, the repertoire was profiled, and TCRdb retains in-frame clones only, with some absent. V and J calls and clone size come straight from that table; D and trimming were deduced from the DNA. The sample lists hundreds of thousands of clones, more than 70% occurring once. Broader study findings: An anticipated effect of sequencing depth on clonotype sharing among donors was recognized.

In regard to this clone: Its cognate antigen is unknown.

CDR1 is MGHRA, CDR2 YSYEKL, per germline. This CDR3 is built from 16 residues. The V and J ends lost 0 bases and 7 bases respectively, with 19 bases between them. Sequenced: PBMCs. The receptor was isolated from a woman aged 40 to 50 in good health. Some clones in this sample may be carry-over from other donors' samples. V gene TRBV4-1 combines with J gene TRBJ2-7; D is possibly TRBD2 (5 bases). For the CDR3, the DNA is TGCGCCAGCAGCCAAGATCCCCCGGGAAGGCCGGGGGAGCAGTACTTC. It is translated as CASSQDPPGRPGEQYF.